The 25 T cell receptor beta chains below were found in one sample sequenced in a study of graft-versus-host responses after intestinal transplantation. Their antigens remain unidentified. The protocol was immunoSEQ multiplex PCR, while the TCRdb copy is restricted to in-frame clones and leaves out a portion. The sample shows 100,000 to 130,000 clones, roughly 86% of them seen only once. Sequenced material: unstimulated CD4+ T cells sorted from spleen or lymph node cells, taken before transplant. The source is a human donor who was the organ donor for an intestinal transplant.

The CDR3 DNA is TGTGCCAGCAGCTCAGGACGCCGCCCAAATTCACCCCTCCACTTT. This codes for CASSSGRRPNSPLHF. This chain links TRBV5-8 with TRBJ1-6, with D unclear. The CDR3 covers 15 residues. Germline lookup yields CDR1 SGHTS and CDR2 YDEGEE. Trimming shortened V by 3 bases and J by 7 bases, and 14 bases separated the two germline ends.

The CDR3 reads CASSAHILTQGHASHEQYF. The CDR3 DNA follows: TGTGCCAGCAGCGCGCACATCCTTACCCAGGGACATGCAAGCCACGAGCAGTACTTC. This chain connects TRBV9 to TRBJ2-7; D possibly corresponds to TRBD1 (6 bases). The CDR3 is 19 residues long. V dropped 3 bases and J dropped 5 bases, with 30 bases sitting between them. The germline V gene encodes CDR1 SGDLS and CDR2 YYNGEE.

V is TRBV6-5 and J is TRBJ1-2; D gene ambiguous. The V end lost 5 bases, the J end lost 8 bases, and 12 bases lay between the germline ends. The length of the CDR3 is 12 residues. CDR1 MNHEY and CDR2 SVGAGI come from the germline V gene. CDR3: CASSRTGGGYTF. The CDR3 coding sequence is TGTGCCAGCAGTCGGACCGGCGGGGGCTACACCTTC.

V and J are TRBV27 and TRBJ2-7; 8 nucleotides line up with TRBD1. The CDR3 runs 14 residues. Germline V lookup: CDR1 MNHEY, CDR2 SMNVEV (reference sequence). Losses at the gene ends were 6 bases for V and 2 bases for J; bases not matched to a gene: 6. In nucleotides, the CDR3 is TGTGCCAGCAGAACGGACAGGGCGCCCTACGAGCAGTACTTC. It encodes CASRTDRAPYEQYF.

This chain joins TRBV2 and TRBJ1-2; 7 bases line up with TRBD1. Germline lookup yields CDR1 SNHLY and CDR2 FYNNEI. The CDR3 runs 13 residues. The trim removed 4 bases at V and 7 bases at J, leaving 6 bases unmatched. The CDR3 sequence is CASSGGGARGYTF. CDR3 nucleotides: TGTGCCAGCAGTGGAGGGGGCGCGCGTGGCTACACCTTC.

This chain joins TRBV7-3 and TRBJ2-1; TRBD2 agrees at 8 bases. The V gene's germline CDR1 is SGHTA and CDR2 FQGTGA. Trimming at V came to 2 bases and at J to 6 bases, leaving 9 bases not matched to a gene. The CDR3 consists of 16 residues. The CDR3 coding sequence is TGTGCCAGCAGCTTAGGCCCCCGGGGGGGCCCCAATGAGCAGTTCTTC. Protein sequence: CASSLGPRGGPNEQFF. Filled out from reference TRBV7-3 and TRBJ2-1, the complete variable domain reads GAGVSQTPSNKVTEKGKYVELRCDPISGHTALYWYRQSLGQGPEFLIYFQGTGAADDSGLPNDRFFAVRPEGSVSTLKIQRTERGDSAVYLCASSLGPRGGPNEQFFGPGTRLTVL.

The J gene is TRBJ2-4, the V gene TRBV5-1, with D perhaps matching TRBD1 (8 bases). This CDR3 has 14 amino acids. Trimming shortened V by 0 bases and J by 8 bases, and 12 bases separated the two germline ends. Germline loops: CDR1 SGHRS, CDR2 YFSETQ. The CDR3 bases are TGCGCCAGCAGCTTGGGGACAGGGAGGGACATTCAGTACTTC. It specifies CASSLGTGRDIQYF.

This clone was observed a handful of times. V gene TRBV4-2 combines with J gene TRBJ2-5; 7 bases align to TRBD2. The V gene end was trimmed by 4 bases and the J gene end by 5 bases; junction bases not matched to a gene: 10. The CDR3 has 15 residues. The germline V gene has CDR1 LGHNA and CDR2 YNFKEQ. The CDR3 spells CASSLKEAGEETQYF. CDR3 bases: TGTGCCAGCAGCCTCAAGGAGGCGGGGGAGGAGACCCAGTACTTC.

The V gene is TRBV5-6, the J gene TRBJ2-5; 9 positions match TRBD2. CDR1 and CDR2 from the germline V gene are SGHDT and YYEEEE. The J segment lost 5 bases and the V segment lost 3 bases, leaving 11 bases of the junction unmatched. CDR3 size: 16 residues. CDR3 residues: CASSSPWGREGETQYF. The CDR3 nucleotides are TGTGCCAGCAGCTCGCCCTGGGGGCGGGAGGGGGAGACCCAGTACTTC. Complete variable domain (other parts from reference TRBV5-6 and TRBJ2-5): DAGVTQSPTHLIKTRGQQVTLRCSPKSGHDTVSWYQQALGQGPQFIFQYYEEEERQRGNFPDRFSGHQFPNYSSELNVNALLLGDSALYLCASSSPWGREGETQYFGPGTRLLVL.

V and J are TRBV2 and TRBJ1-5; a weak D match, TRBD1 (6 bases). The germline gives CDR1 SNHLY, CDR2 FYNNEI. The CDR3 runs to 15 residues. Trimming removed 4 bases from V and 1 base from J, with 11 bases in between. The CDR3: CASSATGASNQPQHF. The CDR3 DNA reads as TGTGCCAGCAGTGCCACGGGGGCAAGCAATCAGCCCCAGCATTTT.

The chain combines TRBV7-2 with TRBJ1-3; no reliable D call. There are 13 residues in the CDR3. Germline CDR1 reads SGHTA; CDR2 reads FQGNSA. The V gene lost 5 bases and the J gene lost 4 bases, with 9 bases spanning the gap. CDR3 amino acids: CASSITEGNTIYF. CDR3 nucleotide sequence: TGTGCCAGCAGCATAACAGAAGGAAACACCATATATTTT.

The chain couples TRBV5-1 to TRBJ2-2; D possibly matches TRBD1 or TRBD2 (5 bases each). Looked up from germline, CDR1 is SGHRS and CDR2 is YFSETQ. This CDR3 comprises 14 residues. With 5 bases removed from V and 4 bases from J, the gap between germline ends came to 12 bases. The CDR3 protein is CASSRAGATGELFF. CDR3 DNA sequence: TGCGCCAGCAGTCGAGCCGGGGCCACCGGGGAGCTGTTTTTT.

CDR3 in amino acids: CASSAWDAPGAQYF. The CDR3 nucleotides are TGTGCCAGCAGCGCATGGGACGCTCCTGGGGCCCAGTACTTC. The chain recombines TRBV9 with TRBJ2-5; D possibly uses TRBD1 or TRBD2 (5 bases each). The ends were cut back, 3 bases at V and 9 bases at J, with 18 bases in the middle. The germline V gene encodes CDR1 SGDLS and CDR2 YYNGEE. This CDR3 region has 14 residues.

The chain employs TRBV7-2 and TRBJ2-5; D unclear. V was trimmed by 5 bases and J by 5 bases, leaving 12 bases between them. This CDR3 is built from 13 residues. Germline V lookup: CDR1 SGHTA, CDR2 FQGNSA. The CDR3 loop is CASSRSPRETQYF. The CDR3 region has the DNA TGTGCCAGCAGCCGTAGTCCTCGGGAGACCCAGTACTTC.

The chain recombines TRBV2 with TRBJ2-7; 8 bases fit TRBD1. The CDR3 runs 15 residues. Per germline, CDR1 SNHLY and CDR2 FYNNEI. V trimming: 5 bases; J trimming: 1 base; junction bases outside the gene matches: 7. The CDR3 loop is CASSKYGTGSYEQYF. CDR3 nucleotides: TGTGCCAGCAGTAAGTATGGGACAGGATCCTACGAGCAGTACTTC.

This clone turned up a few times. The sample carries other DNA sequences with the same CDR3. This CDR3 reads CASSPPSYSNQPQHF. The DNA of the CDR3 is TGTGCCAGTAGTCCCCCTTCATATAGCAATCAGCCCCAGCATTTT. The V and J genes are TRBV19 and TRBJ1-5; D gene ambiguous. Trimming cost V 5 bases and J 0 bases, with 11 bases left between them. Germline CDR1 LNHDA, CDR2 SQIVND (reference sequence). CDR3 length: 15 amino acids.

The chain couples TRBV19 to TRBJ2-2, with 10 positions matching TRBD1. The germline V gene encodes CDR1 LNHDA and CDR2 SQIVND (reference sequence). The CDR3 has 19 amino acids. With 6 bases clipped from V and 0 bases from J, the junction kept 13 bases outside the gene matches. The CDR3 DNA follows: TGTGCCAGTAGGCACAATTTGGGACAGGGGCCCGCGAACACCGGGGAGCTGTTTTTT. This sequence encodes CASRHNLGQGPANTGELFF. Variable domain in full (rest from reference TRBV19 and TRBJ2-2): DGGITQSPKYLFRKEGQNVTLSCEQNLNHDAMYWYRQDPGQGLRLIYYSQIVNDFQKGDIAEGYSVSREKKESFPLTVTSAQKNPTAFYLCASRHNLGQGPANTGELFFGEGSRLTVL.

In the case of this clone: Other DNA sequences from this sample encode an identical CDR3 as well. The gene calls are TRBV11-2 and TRBJ2-3; no definite D call. Per germline, CDR1 SGHAT and CDR2 FQNNGV. The length of the CDR3 is 13 residues. With 1 base removed from V and 5 bases from J, the gap between germline ends came to 7 bases. DNA of the CDR3: TGTGCCAGCAGCTTAGGTCCGGGAGATACGCAGTATTTT. The encoded protein is CASSLGPGDTQYF.

About this clone itself: The junction does not match germline at one end; this may be a read error. The chain joins TRBV7-7 to TRBJ2-1; possibly TRBD2 for D (5 bases). CDR3 length: 13 amino acids. Germline V gene data show CDR1 as SSHAT and CDR2 as FNYEAQ (reference sequence). The CDR3 nucleotides read TGTGCTAGCAGCTTAGGAAGGAGGAATGAGCAGTTCTTC. Translated: CASSLGRRNEQFF.

V is TRBV6-1 and J is TRBJ1-2; D not certain. Germline CDR1 and CDR2: MNHNS and SASEGT. V was cut by 6 bases and J by 2 bases, with 7 bases left in between. This CDR3 is 12 amino acids long. CDR3 sequence reads: CASRRENYGYTF. CDR3 DNA: TGTGCCAGCAGGAGGGAGAACTATGGCTACACCTTC.

The chain joins TRBV19 to TRBJ1-5; possibly TRBD1 for D (5 bases). This CDR3 comprises 13 residues. Germline-derived CDR1 and CDR2 are LNHDA and SQIVND (reference sequence). The V end lost 7 bases, the J end lost 3 bases, and 10 bases lay between the germline ends. Written as DNA, the CDR3 is TGTGCCAGTACTAGACAGCACAATCAGCCCCAGCATTTT. Its translation: CASTRQHNQPQHF.

CDR3 sequence: CASSPTALSYEQYF. In DNA form, the CDR3 reads TGTGCCAGCAGCCCGACAGCCCTCTCCTACGAGCAGTACTTC. The chain joins TRBV6-1 to TRBJ2-5; TRBD1 is a possible D gene (5 bases). The DNA end lines up better with TRBJ2-7; the J call may be wrong. The CDR3 runs to 14 residues. Germline V CDR1 and CDR2: MNHNS, SASEGT.

J is TRBJ1-5 and V is TRBV6-5, with D possibly matching TRBD1 (5 bases). V was pared by 5 bases and J by 2 bases, with 10 bases between. The CDR3 consists of 14 residues. The V gene's germline CDR1 is MNHEY and CDR2 SVGAGI. The CDR3 sequence is CASSDGRGNQPQHF. Here the CDR3 DNA reads TGTGCCAGCAGTGATGGCAGGGGCAATCAGCCCCAGCATTTT.

The chain links TRBV19 to TRBJ1-3; D is possibly TRBD1 (5 bases). In germline, CDR1 is LNHDA, CDR2 SQIVND (reference sequence). The CDR3 covers 14 residues. With 3 bases removed from V and 6 bases from J, the gap between germline ends came to 12 bases. The CDR3 reads CASSMGPPANTIYF. In nucleotides, the CDR3 is TGTGCCAGTAGTATGGGGCCCCCGGCAAACACCATATATTTT.

The V and J genes are TRBV5-1 and TRBJ2-2, with D perhaps matching TRBD1 or TRBD2 (5 bases each). The germline V gene encodes CDR1 SGHRS and CDR2 YFSETQ. V gave up 4 bases and J gave up 2 bases, with 12 bases separating them. The CDR3 is 15 amino acids. Here the CDR3 DNA reads TGCGCCAGCAGCCCCCGGGACCTTAACACCGGGGAGCTGTTTTTT. Translation gives CASSPRDLNTGELFF.